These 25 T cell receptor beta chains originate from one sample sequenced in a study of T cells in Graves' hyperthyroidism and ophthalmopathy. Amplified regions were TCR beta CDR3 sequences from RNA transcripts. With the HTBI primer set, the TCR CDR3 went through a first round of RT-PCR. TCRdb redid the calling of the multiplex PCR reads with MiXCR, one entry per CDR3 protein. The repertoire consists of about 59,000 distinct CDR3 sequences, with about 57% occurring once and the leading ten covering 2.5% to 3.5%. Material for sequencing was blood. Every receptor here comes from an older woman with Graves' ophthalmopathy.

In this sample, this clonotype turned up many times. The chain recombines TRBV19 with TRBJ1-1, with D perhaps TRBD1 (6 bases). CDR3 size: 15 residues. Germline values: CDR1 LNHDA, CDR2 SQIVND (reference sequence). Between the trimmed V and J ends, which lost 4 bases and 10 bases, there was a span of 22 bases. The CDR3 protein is CASSTPRGLRMGAFF. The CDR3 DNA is TGTGCCAGTAGTACCCCCAGGGGCCTCAGGATGGGAGCTTTCTTT.

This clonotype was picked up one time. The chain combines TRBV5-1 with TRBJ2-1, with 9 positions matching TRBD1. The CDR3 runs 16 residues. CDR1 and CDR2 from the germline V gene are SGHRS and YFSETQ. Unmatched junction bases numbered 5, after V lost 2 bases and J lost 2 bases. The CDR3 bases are TGCGCCAGCAGCTTCGGGACAGGGAACCCCTACAATGAGCAGTTCTTC. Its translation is CASSFGTGNPYNEQFF.

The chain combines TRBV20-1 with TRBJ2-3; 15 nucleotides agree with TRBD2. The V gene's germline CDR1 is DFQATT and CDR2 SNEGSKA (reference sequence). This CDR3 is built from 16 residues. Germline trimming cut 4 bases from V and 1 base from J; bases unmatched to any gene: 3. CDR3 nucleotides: TGCAGTGCTACGGGGACTAGCGGGGGGCGCACAGATACGCAGTATTTT. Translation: CSATGTSGGRTDTQYF.

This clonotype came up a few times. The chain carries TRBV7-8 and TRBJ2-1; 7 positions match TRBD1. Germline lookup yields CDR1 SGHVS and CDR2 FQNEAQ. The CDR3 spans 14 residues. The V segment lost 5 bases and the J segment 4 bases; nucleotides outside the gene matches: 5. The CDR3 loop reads CASSRQGRYNEQFF. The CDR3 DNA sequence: TGTGCCAGCAGCCGACAGGGCAGGTACAATGAGCAGTTCTTC.

The CDR3 loop is CSARGTSGGTDTQYF. CDR3 nucleotide sequence: TGCAGTGCCAGGGGGACTAGCGGGGGGACAGATACGCAGTATTTT. V is TRBV20-1 and J is TRBJ2-3, with 15 nucleotides matching TRBD2. The V segment lost 6 bases and the J segment 3 bases; nucleotides outside the gene matches: 4. Germline lookup yields CDR1 DFQATT and CDR2 SNEGSKA (reference sequence). CDR3 length equals 15 residues.

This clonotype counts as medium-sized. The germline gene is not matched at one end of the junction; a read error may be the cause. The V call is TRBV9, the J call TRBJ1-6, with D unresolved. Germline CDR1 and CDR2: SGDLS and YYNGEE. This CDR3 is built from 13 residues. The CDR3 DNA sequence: TGTGCCAGCAGCGTAGATCCGGTTGGAGCCCTTAGATTT. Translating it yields CASSVDPVGALRF.

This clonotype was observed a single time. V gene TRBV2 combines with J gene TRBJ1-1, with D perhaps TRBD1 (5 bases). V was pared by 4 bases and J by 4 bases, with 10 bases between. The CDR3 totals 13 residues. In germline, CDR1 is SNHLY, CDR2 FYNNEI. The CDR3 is CASSAGRSTEAFF. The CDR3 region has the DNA TGTGCCAGCAGTGCAGGGAGGAGCACTGAAGCTTTCTTT.

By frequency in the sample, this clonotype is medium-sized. The chain's CDR3 is CATSLGFRGYEQYF. CDR3 in DNA: TGTGCCACCAGCCTAGGGTTTCGAGGCTACGAGCAGTACTTC. The rearrangement joins TRBV15 to TRBJ2-7; D ambiguous. CDR3 length equals 14 residues. From germline, CDR1 is LNHNV and CDR2 YYDKDF (reference sequence). V lost 5 bases and J 3 bases, leaving 14 bases between the germline ends. Together with reference TRBV15 and TRBJ2-7, the CDR3 gives the full variable domain: DAMVIQNPRYQVTQFGKPVTLSCSQTLNHNVMYWYQQKSSQAPKLLFHYYDKDFNNEADTPDNFQSRRPNTSFCFLDIRSPGLGDTAMYLCATSLGFRGYEQYFGPGTRLTVT.

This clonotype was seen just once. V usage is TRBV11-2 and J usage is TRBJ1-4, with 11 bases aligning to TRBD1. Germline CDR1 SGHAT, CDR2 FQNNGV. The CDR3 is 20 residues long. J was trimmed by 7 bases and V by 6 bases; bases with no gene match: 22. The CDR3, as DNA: TGTGCCAGCAGTGTAAAAGGAAGGGACAGGGGGGTGGTGGTGGGTGAAAAACTGTTTTTT. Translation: CASSVKGRDRGVVVGEKLFF.

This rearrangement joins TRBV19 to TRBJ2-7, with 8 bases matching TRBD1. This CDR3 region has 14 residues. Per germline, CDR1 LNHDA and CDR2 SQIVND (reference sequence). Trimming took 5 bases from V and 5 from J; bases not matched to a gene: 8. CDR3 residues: CASSSPGQENEQYF. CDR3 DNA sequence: TGTGCCAGTAGTTCACCGGGACAGGAAAACGAGCAGTACTTC.

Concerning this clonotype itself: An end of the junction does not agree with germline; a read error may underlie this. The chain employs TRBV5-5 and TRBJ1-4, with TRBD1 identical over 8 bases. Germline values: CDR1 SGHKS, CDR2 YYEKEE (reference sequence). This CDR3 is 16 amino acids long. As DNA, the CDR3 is TGTGCCAGCAGCTTGCAAGCCAGGGGGCCTAATGTAAAACTGTTTTTT. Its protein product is CASSLQARGPNVKLFF.

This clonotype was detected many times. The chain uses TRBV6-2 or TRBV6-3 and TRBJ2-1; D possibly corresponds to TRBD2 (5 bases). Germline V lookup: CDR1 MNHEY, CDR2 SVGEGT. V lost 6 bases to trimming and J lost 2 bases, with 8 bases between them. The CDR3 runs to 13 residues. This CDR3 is CASSSGAYNEQFF. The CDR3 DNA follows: TGTGCCAGCAGCTCCGGGGCCTACAATGAGCAGTTCTTC.

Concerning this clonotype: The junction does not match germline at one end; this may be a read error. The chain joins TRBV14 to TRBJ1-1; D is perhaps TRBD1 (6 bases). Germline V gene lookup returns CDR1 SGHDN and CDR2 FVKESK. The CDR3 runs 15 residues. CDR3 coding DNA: TGTGCCAGCAGCCCAGCTGCGACAGGAAACACTGGAGCTTTCTTT. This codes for CASSPAATGNTGAFF.

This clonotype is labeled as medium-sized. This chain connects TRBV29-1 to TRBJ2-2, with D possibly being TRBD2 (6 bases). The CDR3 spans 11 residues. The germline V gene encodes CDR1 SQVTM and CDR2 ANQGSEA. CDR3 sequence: CSRRGGGELFF. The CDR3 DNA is TGCTCGCGCCGGGGAGGCGGGGAGCTGTTTTTT.

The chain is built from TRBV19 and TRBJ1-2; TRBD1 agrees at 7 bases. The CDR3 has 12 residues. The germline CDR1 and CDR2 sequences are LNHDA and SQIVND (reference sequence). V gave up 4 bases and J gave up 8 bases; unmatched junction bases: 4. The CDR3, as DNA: TGTGCCAGTAGTAACAGGGGACGGGGCTACACCTTC. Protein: CASSNRGRGYTF. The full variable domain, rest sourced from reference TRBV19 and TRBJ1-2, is DGGITQSPKYLFRKEGQNVTLSCEQNLNHDAMYWYRQDPGQGLRLIYYSQIVNDFQKGDIAEGYSVSREKKESFPLTVTSAQKNPTAFYLCASSNRGRGYTFGSGTRLTVV.

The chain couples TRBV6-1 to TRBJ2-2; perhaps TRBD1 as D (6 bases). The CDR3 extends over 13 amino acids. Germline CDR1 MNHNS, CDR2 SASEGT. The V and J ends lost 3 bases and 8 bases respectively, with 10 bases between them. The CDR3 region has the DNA TGTGCCAGCAGTGAGGCCGGGACAGGGGAGCTGTTTTTT. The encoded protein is CASSEAGTGELFF.

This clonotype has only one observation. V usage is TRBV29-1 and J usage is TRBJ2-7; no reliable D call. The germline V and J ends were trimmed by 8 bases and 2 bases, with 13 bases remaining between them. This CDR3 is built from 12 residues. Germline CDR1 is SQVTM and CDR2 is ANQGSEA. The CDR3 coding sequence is TGCAGCTTAAAGACGGCTACCTACGAGCAGTACTTC. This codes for CSLKTATYEQYF.

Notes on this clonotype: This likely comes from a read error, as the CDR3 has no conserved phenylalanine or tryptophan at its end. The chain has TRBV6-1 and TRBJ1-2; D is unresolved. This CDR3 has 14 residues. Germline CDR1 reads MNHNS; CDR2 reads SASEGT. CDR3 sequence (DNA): TGTGCTAGCAGTACCTATTTTGGGGTAGGAGGCTACACCCTC. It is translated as CASSTYFGVGGYTL.

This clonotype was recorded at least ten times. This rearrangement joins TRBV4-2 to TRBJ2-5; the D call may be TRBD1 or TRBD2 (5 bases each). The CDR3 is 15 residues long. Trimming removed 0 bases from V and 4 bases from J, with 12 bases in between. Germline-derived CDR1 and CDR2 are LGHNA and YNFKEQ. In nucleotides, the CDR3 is TGTGCCAGCAGCCAAGAGAGGGTGGGGGTAGAGACCCAGTACTTC. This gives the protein CASSQERVGVETQYF.

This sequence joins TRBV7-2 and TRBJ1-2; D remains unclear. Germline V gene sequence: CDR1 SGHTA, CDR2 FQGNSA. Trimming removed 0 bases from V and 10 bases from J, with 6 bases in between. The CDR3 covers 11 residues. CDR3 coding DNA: TGTGCCAGCAGCTTAGCTTACGCCTACACCTTC. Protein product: CASSLAYAYTF.

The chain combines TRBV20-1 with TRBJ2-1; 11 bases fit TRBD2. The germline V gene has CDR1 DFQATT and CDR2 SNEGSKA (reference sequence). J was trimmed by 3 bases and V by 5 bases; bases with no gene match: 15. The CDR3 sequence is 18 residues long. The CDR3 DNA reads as TGCAGTGCTGCTGCCCAGGTCGGGACTAGCGGTTACTACAATGAGCAGTTCTTC. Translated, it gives CSAAAQVGTSGYYNEQFF.

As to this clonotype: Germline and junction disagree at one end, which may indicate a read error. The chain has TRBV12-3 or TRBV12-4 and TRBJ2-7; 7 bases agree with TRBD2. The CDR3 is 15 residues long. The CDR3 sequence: CASELAGGSCYELYF. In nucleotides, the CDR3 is TGTGCCAGCGAACTAGCCGGGGGGTCCTGCTACGAGCTGTACTTC.

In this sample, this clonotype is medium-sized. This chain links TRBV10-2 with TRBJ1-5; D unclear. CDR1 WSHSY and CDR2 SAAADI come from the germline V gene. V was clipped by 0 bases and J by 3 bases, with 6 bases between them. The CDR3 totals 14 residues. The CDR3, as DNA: TGCGCCAGCAGTGAGTCAGGCCTCAATCAGCCCCAGCATTTT. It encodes CASSESGLNQPQHF.

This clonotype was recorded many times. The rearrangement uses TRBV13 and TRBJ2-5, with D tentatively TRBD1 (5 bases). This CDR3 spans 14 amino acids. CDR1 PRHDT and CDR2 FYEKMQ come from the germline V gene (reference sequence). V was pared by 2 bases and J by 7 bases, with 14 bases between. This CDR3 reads CASSLSQGTGTQYF. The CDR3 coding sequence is TGTGCCAGCAGCTTATCTCAGGGAACTGGGACCCAGTACTTC.

The chain's CDR3 is CSVEGRGEYEQYF. DNA of the CDR3: TGCAGCGTTGAAGGGAGGGGGGAATACGAGCAGTACTTC. This chain connects TRBV29-1 to TRBJ2-7; D tentatively fits TRBD1 or TRBD2 (6 bases each). Trimming cost V 1 base and J 4 bases, with 11 bases left between them. The CDR3 is 13 amino acids. The V gene's germline CDR1 is SQVTM and CDR2 ANQGSEA.